A selection of T cell receptor beta chains follows, all from one sample in a study of early T cells in non-severe SARS-CoV-2 infection. MiXCR was run by TCRdb on the 5' RACE reads, yielding one entry per CDR3 protein. The table shows more than 75,000 distinct CDR3 sequences, with under 15% occurring only once. Sequencing was performed on whole blood. These receptors were taken from an adult who was a healthcare worker with PCR-confirmed SARS-CoV-2 infection or an uninfected control (not recorded which). The CDR3 runs from the conserved cysteine through the conserved F or W. Each record gives: V gene, D gene, clone size, J gene, CDR3 DNA, CDR3 protein. A D gene is named only where the DNA matches it firmly. Clone size is stated in some rows and not others, as once, few, many or a class when expanded.

>TRBV5-6|NA|NA|TRBJ2-7
TGTGCCAGCAGCTTACATTCGGGGCGCGGAGAGCAGTACTTC
CASSLHSGRGEQYF
>TRBV12-3/TRBV12-4|TRBD2|NA|TRBJ2-5
TGTGCCAGCAGTGCTAGCGGGGGGGCTTACGAGACCCAGTACTTC
CASSASGGAYETQYF
>TRBV7-2|NA|few|TRBJ2-1
TGTGCCAGCAGCTTAGTATGGACAGTGAGTGAGCAGTTCTTC
CASSLVWTVSEQFF
>TRBV5-1|NA|NA|TRBJ1-2
TGCGCCAGCAGCTTTGACCAAGAACTATGGCTCTTC
CASSFDQELWLF
>TRBV20-1|NA|NA|TRBJ2-1
TGCAGTACGAGGTCATTTGTGGATGAGCAGTTCTTC
CSTRSFVDEQFF
>TRBV28|NA|few|TRBJ1-1
TGTGCCAGCAGTTCCCCTTTCACTGAAGCTTTCTTT
CASSSPFTEAFF
>TRBV20-1|NA|many|TRBJ2-7
TGCAGTGCTAGAGATCCGTCAGCTCTCTACGAGCAGTACTTC
CSARDPSALYEQYF
>TRBV19|NA|NA|TRBJ1-2
TGTGCCAGTAGTGAACAACAGGTTTATGGCTACACCTTC
CASSEQQVYGYTF
>TRBV2|TRBD2|few|TRBJ2-1
TGTGCCAGCAAAGTGCGGGGGTCTAATGAGCAGTTCTTC
CASKVRGSNEQFF
>TRBV9|NA|NA|TRBJ1-1
TGTGCCAGCAGCGTAGGGTCCGAGACTGAAGCTTTCTTT
CASSVGSETEAFF
>TRBV5-1|NA|NA|TRBJ2-1
TGCGCCAGCAGTAGGGACTTCCACTACAATGAGCAGTTCTTC
CASSRDFHYNEQFF
>TRBV5-1|NA|few|TRBJ2-6
TGCGCCAGCAGTGCTACTTTCTCTGGGGCCAACGTCCTGACTTTC
CASSATFSGANVLTF
>TRBV30|NA|many|TRBJ1-2
TGTGCCTGGAGTGTTCCAGGTGCTAACTATGGCTACACCTTC
CAWSVPGANYGYTF
>TRBV10-1|NA|few|TRBJ2-7
TGCGCCAGCAGTGAGGCGGTGAACTCCTACGAGCAGTACTTC
CASSEAVNSYEQYF
>TRBV4-2|TRBD1|few|TRBJ2-1
TGTGCCAGCAGCCAAGGACAGGGCCTAAGCTCCTACAATGAGCAGTTCTTC
CASSQGQGLSSYNEQFF
>TRBV7-3|NA|NA|TRBJ2-4
TGTGCCAGCAGCTTTGGGCAGAGGGACATTCAGTACTTC
CASSFGQRDIQYF
>TRBV19|TRBD1|many|TRBJ2-5
TGTGCCAGTAGTATGGACAGGGAAGAGACCCAGTACTTC
CASSMDREETQYF
>TRBV20-1|TRBD2|few|TRBJ2-1
TGCAGTGCTAGAGTCCTAGCGGGATCCGGTGAGCAGTTCTTC
CSARVLAGSGEQFF
>TRBV20-1|NA|NA|TRBJ2-1
TGCAGTGCTAACAATCTAGTTGTTGTTGGTGAGCAGTTCTTC
CSANNLVVVGEQFF
>TRBV20-1|NA|NA|TRBJ2-1
TGCAGTGCTCCGGCCCGACTAGTCTTGGATGAGCAGTTCTTC
CSAPARLVLDEQFF
>TRBV28|NA|NA|TRBJ1-1
TGTGCCAGCAGTTTGGAGGGGCGCACAGCTTTCTTT
CASSLEGRTAFF
>TRBV16|NA|few|TRBJ1-6
TGTGCCAGCAGCCAAGTTGCGGCTTTCGGTTCACCCCTCCACTTT
CASSQVAAFGSPLHF
>TRBV7-9|NA|few|TRBJ1-2
TGTGCCAGCAGCTTAGGGGAAACGGGGACCTATGGCTACACCTTC
CASSLGETGTYGYTF
>TRBV27|NA|few|TRBJ1-1
TGTGCCAGCAGTTCCGTCAGGGGGAACACTGAAGCTTTCTTT
CASSSVRGNTEAFF
>TRBV6-1|NA|NA|TRBJ2-3
TGTGCCAGCAACAGTTTCAGGACCGATACGCAGTATTTT
CASNSFRTDTQYF
>TRBV2|TRBD1|few|TRBJ2-7
TGTGCCAGCAGTGGACAGGGACCCACGTACGAGCAGTACTTC
CASSGQGPTYEQYF
>TRBV29-1|TRBD1|NA|TRBJ1-1
TGCAGCGTTGAGGGGCAGGGGGCTTGGAACACTGAAGCTTTCTTT
CSVEGQGAWNTEAFF
>TRBV30|TRBD1|many|TRBJ1-6
TGTGCCTGGAGTGTACGGGGACAGGGGAATAATTCACCCCTCCACTTT
CAWSVRGQGNNSPLHF
>TRBV11-2|NA|few|TRBJ1-1
TGTGCCAGCAGGGGGTTAGGAGCGACTGAAGCTTTCTTT
CASRGLGATEAFF
>TRBV18|NA|NA|TRBJ1-3
TGTGCCAGCTCCCAGGGAAGGTCTGGAAACACCATATATTTT
CASSQGRSGNTIYF
>TRBV29-1|TRBD2|NA|TRBJ2-2
TGCAGCGCACGGGAACTAGCGGGAGTCACCGGGGAGCTGTTTTTT
CSARELAGVTGELFF
>TRBV18|TRBD1|NA|TRBJ1-1
TGTGCCAGCTCACCAGACAGGGGGAGTACTGAAGCTTTCTTT
CASSPDRGSTEAFF
>TRBV5-1|TRBD2|few|TRBJ2-7
TGCGCCAGCAGCCCCTCCGGAGGTAGCGGGGGGTTCCGCTACGAGCAGTACTTC
CASSPSGGSGGFRYEQYF
>TRBV3-1|TRBD1|few|TRBJ2-7
TGTGCCAGCAGCCAAGGGTGGACAGGATTCTACGAGCAGTACTTC
CASSQGWTGFYEQYF
>TRBV11-2|TRBD2|many|TRBJ2-1
TGTGCCAGCATCCACACCGCGCGGCTAGCGGGAGGCTACAATGAGCAGTTCTTC
CASIHTARLAGGYNEQFF
>TRBV27|NA|NA|TRBJ2-5
TGTGCCAGCAGTTTATTGGGGGGCCACGTTGGGACCCAGTACTTC
CASSLLGGHVGTQYF
>TRBV2|TRBD1|many|TRBJ1-1
TGTGCCAGCAGTGTACCACAGGGGGCGCGCACTGAAGCTTTCTTT
CASSVPQGARTEAFF
>TRBV5-1|NA|many|TRBJ1-3
TGCGCCAGCAGCTTGGGAGGGAGCCTGACTGGAAACACCATATATTTT
CASSLGGSLTGNTIYF
>TRBV20-1|TRBD1|NA|TRBJ2-7
TGCAGTGCTAGAGTAAACCAGGGGGCTGGCTACGAGCAGTACTTC
CSARVNQGAGYEQYF
>TRBV6-6|TRBD1|NA|TRBJ1-1
TGTGCCAGCAGTTGGGGGGACAGGCCGTACACTGAAGCTTTCTTT
CASSWGDRPYTEAFF
>TRBV3-1|NA|few|TRBJ2-6
TGTGCCAGCAGCGCTGGGGCCAACGTCCTGACTTTC
CASSAGANVLTF
>TRBV2|TRBD1|few|TRBJ1-5
TGTGCCAGCAGTGACTTGGGACAGGCGAGCCGAAATCAGCCCCAGCATTTT
CASSDLGQASRNQPQHF
>TRBV28|TRBD1|NA|TRBJ1-1
TGTGCCAGCACCCCGGACAGGGGACTCCCGAACACTGAAGCTTTCTTT
CASTPDRGLPNTEAFF
>TRBV20-1|TRBD2|few|TRBJ2-3
TGCAGTGCTAGAGAGTGGGAGGGACGCACAGATACGCAGTATTTT
CSAREWEGRTDTQYF
>TRBV7-2|NA|few|TRBJ2-1
TGTGCCAGCAGCCCCCTCCTAAATTGGGGGGCCATGGATGAGCAGTTCTTC
CASSPLLNWGAMDEQFF
>TRBV7-3|TRBD1|NA|TRBJ2-1
TGTGCCAGCAGCAGACAGGGAGCATACAATGAGCAGTTCTTC
CASSRQGAYNEQFF
>TRBV5-4|NA|many|TRBJ2-5
TGTGCCAGCAGCTTGGCCGGGGGGCGTCCACAAGAGACCCAGTACTTC
CASSLAGGRPQETQYF
>TRBV18|NA|NA|TRBJ1-2
TGTGCCAGCTCACAGACACCGCAGGGAAACTATGGCTACACCTTC
CASSQTPQGNYGYTF